The clone carrying this T cell receptor (beta chain) came up a few times. Its matching antigen is unknown. The data originate from a study of post-analysis software for immune sequencing data. Unique molecular identifiers had been added to the TCR beta cDNA libraries. TCRdb redid the calling of the PCR reads with MiXCR, one entry per CDR3 protein. The data show approximately 440,000 distinct CDR3 sequences, with over 35% seen just once and 9% to 14% held by the top ten. Findings of the study overall: Patients carried roughly five TRBV segments more frequently than controls did, and TRBV5-6, TRBV5-1 and TRBV20-1 were among them.

The CDR3 loop spans 16 amino acids. V was pared by 2 bases and J by 2 bases, with 16 bases between. The germline CDR1 and CDR2 sequences are DFQATT and SNEGSKA (reference sequence). The clonotype originates from a girl aged 10-17 years with multiple sclerosis. The genes are TRBV20-1 and TRBJ2-1, with D possibly TRBD2 on 5 matching bases. Sequencing input: blood. As DNA, the CDR3 is TGCAGTGCTAGAAGGTGGGCAAGCGGCCCCTACAATGAGCAGTTCTTC. Its translation is CSARRWASGPYNEQFF.